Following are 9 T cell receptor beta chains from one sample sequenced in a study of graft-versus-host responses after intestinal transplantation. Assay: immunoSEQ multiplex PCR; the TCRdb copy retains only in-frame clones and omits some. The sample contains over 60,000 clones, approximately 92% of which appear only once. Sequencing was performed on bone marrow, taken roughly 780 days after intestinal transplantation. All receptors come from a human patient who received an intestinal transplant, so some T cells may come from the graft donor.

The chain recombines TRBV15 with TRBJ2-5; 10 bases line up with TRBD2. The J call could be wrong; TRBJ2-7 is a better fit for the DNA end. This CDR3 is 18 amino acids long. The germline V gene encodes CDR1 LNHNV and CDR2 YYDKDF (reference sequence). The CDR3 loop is CATSRDRQAGGATYEQYF. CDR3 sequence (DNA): TGTGCCACCAGCAGAGATCGGCAAGCGGGAGGGGCGACCTACGAGCAGTACTTC.

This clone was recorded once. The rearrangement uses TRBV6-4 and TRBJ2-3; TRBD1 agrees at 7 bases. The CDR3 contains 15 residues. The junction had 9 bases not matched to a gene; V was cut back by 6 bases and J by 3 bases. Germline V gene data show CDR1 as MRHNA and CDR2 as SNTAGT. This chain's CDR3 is CASRELGQPTDTQYF. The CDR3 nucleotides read TGTGCCAGCAGAGAGCTGGGACAGCCGACAGATACGCAGTATTTT.

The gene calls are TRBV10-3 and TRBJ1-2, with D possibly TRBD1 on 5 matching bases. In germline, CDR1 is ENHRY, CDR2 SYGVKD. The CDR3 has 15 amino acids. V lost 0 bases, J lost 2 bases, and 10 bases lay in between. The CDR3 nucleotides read TGTGCCATCAGTGAGTCGGGGGGGAAGAACTATGGCTACACCTTC. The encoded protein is CAISESGGKNYGYTF.

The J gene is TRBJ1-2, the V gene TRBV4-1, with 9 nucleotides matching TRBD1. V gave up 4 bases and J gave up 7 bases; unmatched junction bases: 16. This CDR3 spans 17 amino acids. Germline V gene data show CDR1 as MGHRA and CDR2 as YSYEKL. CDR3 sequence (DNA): TGCGCCAGCAGCCGAATCCCCCGACAGGGGGGCCGGAGTGGCTACACCTTC. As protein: CASSRIPRQGGRSGYTF.

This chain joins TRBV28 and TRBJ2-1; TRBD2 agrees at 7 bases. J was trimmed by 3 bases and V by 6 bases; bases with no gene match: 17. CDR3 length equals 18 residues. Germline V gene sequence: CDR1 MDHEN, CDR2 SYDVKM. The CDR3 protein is CASSPALMDGGSYNEQFF. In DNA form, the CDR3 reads TGTGCCAGCAGCCCAGCTTTGATGGATGGCGGGAGCTACAATGAGCAGTTCTTC.

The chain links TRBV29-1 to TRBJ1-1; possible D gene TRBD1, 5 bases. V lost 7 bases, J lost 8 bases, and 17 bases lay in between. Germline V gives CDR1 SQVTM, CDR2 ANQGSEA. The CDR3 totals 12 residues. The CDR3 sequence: CSAQPSTVEAFF. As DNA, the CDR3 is TGCAGCGCTCAACCATCGACAGTAGAAGCTTTCTTT. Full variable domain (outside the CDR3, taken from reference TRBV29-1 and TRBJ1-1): SAVISQKPSRDICQRGTSLTIQCQVDSQVTMMFWYRQQPGQSLTLIATANQGSEATYESGFVIDKFPISRPNLTFSTLTVSNMSPEDSSIYLCSAQPSTVEAFFGQGTRLTVV.

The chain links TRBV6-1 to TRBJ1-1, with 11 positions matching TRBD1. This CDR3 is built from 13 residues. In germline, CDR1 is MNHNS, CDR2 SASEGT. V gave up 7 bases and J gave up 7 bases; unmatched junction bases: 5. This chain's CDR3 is CASTPGQGVEAFF. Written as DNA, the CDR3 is TGTGCCAGCACTCCGGGACAGGGGGTTGAAGCTTTCTTT.

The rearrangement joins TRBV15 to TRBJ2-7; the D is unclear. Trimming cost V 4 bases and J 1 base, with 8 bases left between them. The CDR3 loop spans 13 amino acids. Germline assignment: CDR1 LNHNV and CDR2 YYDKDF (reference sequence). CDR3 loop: CATSTENSYEQYF. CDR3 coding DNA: TGTGCCACCAGCACCGAGAATTCCTACGAGCAGTACTTC. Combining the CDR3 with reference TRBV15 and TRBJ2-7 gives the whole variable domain DAMVIQNPRYQVTQFGKPVTLSCSQTLNHNVMYWYQQKSSQAPKLLFHYYDKDFNNEADTPDNFQSRRPNTSFCFLDIRSPGLGDTAMYLCATSTENSYEQYFGPGTRLTVT.

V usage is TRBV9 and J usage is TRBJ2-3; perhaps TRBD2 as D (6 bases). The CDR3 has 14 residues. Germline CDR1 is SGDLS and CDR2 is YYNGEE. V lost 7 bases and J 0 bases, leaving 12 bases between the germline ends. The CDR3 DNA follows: TGTGCCAGCCAGCCGGGACTTAGCACAGATACGCAGTATTTT. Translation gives CASQPGLSTDTQYF.